Presented here are 22 T cell receptor beta chains from one specimen sequenced in a study of T cell changes during pregnancy in multiple sclerosis. Assay used: immunoSEQ multiplex PCR; TCRdb lists only in-frame clones, some missing. The repertoire holds around 62,000 clones, with about nine tenths as singletons. The sequenced sample was peripheral blood, obtained in the first trimester of pregnancy. The receptors shown here come from a female donor with multiple sclerosis, enrolled in a pregnancy study.

The rearrangement uses TRBV6-1 and TRBJ2-7; 7 positions agree with TRBD1. This CDR3 contains 14 residues. V was clipped by 6 bases and J by 3 bases; unmatched bases: 8. CDR1 and CDR2 from the germline V gene are MNHNS and SASEGT. The chain's CDR3 is CASRDRARSYEQYF. CDR3 DNA sequence: TGTGCCAGCAGAGACAGGGCGCGGAGCTACGAGCAGTACTTC.

The rearrangement uses TRBV5-1 and TRBJ2-4, with 12 bases fitting TRBD2. The V segment lost 4 bases and the J segment 2 bases; nucleotides outside the gene matches: 7. The CDR3 length is 17 residues. From germline, CDR1 is SGHRS and CDR2 YFSETQ. CDR3 amino acids: CASSRLAGEVTKNIQYF. The CDR3 bases are TGCGCCAGCAGCAGACTAGCGGGAGAAGTAACCAAAAACATTCAGTACTTC. Full variable domain (rest looked up from reference TRBV5-1 and TRBJ2-4): KAGVTQTPRYLIKTRGQQVTLSCSPISGHRSVSWYQQTPGQGLQFLFEYFSETQRNKGNFPGRFSGRQFSNSRSEMNVSTLELGDSALYLCASSRLAGEVTKNIQYFGAGTRLSVL.

In this sample, this clone turned up a few times. The J gene is TRBJ2-1, the V gene TRBV5-1, with D maybe TRBD2 (5 bases). The CDR3 runs 16 residues. The V end was cut by 0 bases, the J end by 0 bases, with 10 bases between. Germline loops: CDR1 SGHRS, CDR2 YFSETQ. The CDR3, as DNA: TGCGCCAGCAGCTTGGACGGGGTCAACTCCTACAATGAGCAGTTCTTC. Amino acids: CASSLDGVNSYNEQFF. The whole variable domain, remainder taken from reference TRBV5-1 and TRBJ2-1, is KAGVTQTPRYLIKTRGQQVTLSCSPISGHRSVSWYQQTPGQGLQFLFEYFSETQRNKGNFPGRFSGRQFSNSRSEMNVSTLELGDSALYLCASSLDGVNSYNEQFFGPGTRLTVL.

DNA for the CDR3: TGTGCCAGAAGCTTGAGGGAACGGGAGATAAATGAGCAGTTCTTC. The encoded protein is CARSLREREINEQFF. The chain is built from TRBV5-3 and TRBJ2-1; D may be TRBD2 (6 bases). TRBV5-3 is placed among ORFs of uncertain function. Trimming removed 1 base from V and 7 bases from J, with 15 bases in between. CDR3 length equals 15 residues.

V and J are TRBV19 and TRBJ2-7, with 12 bases matching TRBD2. Per germline, CDR1 LNHDA and CDR2 SQIVND (reference sequence). The V and J ends lost 3 bases and 3 bases, in that order; junction bases with no gene match: 6. CDR3 length: 16 residues. The CDR3 loop is CASSILRTSGNYEQYF. In nucleotides, the CDR3 is TGTGCCAGTAGTATCCTGAGGACTAGCGGGAACTACGAGCAGTACTTC.

The chain uses TRBV11-1 and TRBJ2-2; 10 bases align to TRBD2. Germline values: CDR1 SGHAT, CDR2 FQDESV (reference sequence). The CDR3 sequence is 15 residues long. With V trimmed by 4 bases and J by 6 bases, 5 bases remained unmatched. The CDR3 DNA reads TGTGCCAGCAGCTCGCCTAGCGGGGGACCCGGGGAGCTGTTTTTT. Protein: CASSSPSGGPGELFF.

The chain has TRBV5-1 and TRBJ2-3, with TRBD2 matching over 7 bases. The CDR3 has 19 amino acids. J was trimmed by 2 bases and V by 0 bases; bases with no gene match: 15. Looked up from germline, CDR1 is SGHRS and CDR2 is YFSETQ. In DNA, the CDR3 is TGCGCCAGCAGCTTGGCCCCCTCAGCCCCGGGACTATACACAGATACGCAGTATTTT. Its protein is CASSLAPSAPGLYTDTQYF.

The CDR3 DNA sequence: TGTGCCAGCAGCCCCCCTCCGAACACTGAAGCTTTCTTT. Amino acid sequence: CASSPPPNTEAFF. The rearrangement uses TRBV7-9 and TRBJ1-1; D uncertain. V lost 5 bases and J lost 1, with 8 bases in between. Germline V gene data show CDR1 as SEHNR and CDR2 as FQNEAQ (reference sequence). This CDR3 has 13 residues.

This chain's CDR3 is CASSLFRTGAVDEQFF. The CDR3 region has the DNA TGTGCCAGCAGCTTGTTCCGGACAGGGGCAGTGGATGAGCAGTTCTTC. The chain links TRBV5-6 to TRBJ2-1; 9 bases are a match to TRBD1. The CDR3 totals 16 residues. The V and J ends lost 1 base and 8 bases, in that order; junction bases with no gene match: 10. Germline CDR1 is SGHDT and CDR2 is YYEEEE.

This chain links TRBV18 with TRBJ1-2, with 8 bases fitting TRBD1. The J segment lost 5 bases and the V segment lost 3 bases, leaving 2 bases of the junction unmatched. CDR3 size: 13 residues. Germline loops: CDR1 KGHSH, CDR2 LQKENI. Here the CDR3 reads CASSPDREYGYTF. CDR3 nucleotides: TGTGCCAGCTCACCGGACAGGGAGTATGGCTACACCTTC.

The rearrangement uses TRBV6-5 and TRBJ2-4; D is possibly TRBD2 (6 bases). V lost 11 bases and J 6 bases, leaving 17 bases between the germline ends. CDR3 length: 13 amino acids. Germline V gene data show CDR1 as MNHEY and CDR2 as SVGAGI. The CDR3 spells CASKFAGGNIQYF. The CDR3, as DNA: TGTGCCTCAAAATTTGCCGGGGGAAACATTCAGTACTTC.

V gene TRBV9 combines with J gene TRBJ2-1, with a tentative D call TRBD2 (6 bases). Germline CDR1 and CDR2: SGDLS and YYNGEE. This CDR3 region has 15 residues. The V end lost 2 bases, the J end lost 1 base, and 10 bases lay between the germline ends. CDR3 nucleotide sequence: TGTGCCAGCAGCGTGGCGGGGTGGTCCTACAATGAGCAGTTCTTC. Encoded protein: CASSVAGWSYNEQFF.

The chain couples TRBV6-1 to TRBJ1-1; D is unclear. The ends were cut back, 7 bases at V and 1 base at J, with 13 bases in the middle. Germline lookup yields CDR1 MNHNS and CDR2 SASEGT. This CDR3 spans 14 amino acids. The CDR3 sequence: CASKIGEQNTEAFF. For the CDR3, the DNA is TGTGCCAGCAAGATCGGGGAGCAGAACACTGAAGCTTTCTTT.

The chain has TRBV5-1 and TRBJ1-5; D unclear. Trimming cost V 1 base and J 5 bases, with 13 bases left between them. Germline-derived CDR1 and CDR2 are SGHRS and YFSETQ. The CDR3 runs 15 residues. The chain's CDR3 is CASSLRGSADQPQHF. In nucleotides, the CDR3 is TGCGCCAGCAGCTTGCGAGGGAGTGCCGATCAGCCCCAGCATTTT.

The gene calls are TRBV6-6 and TRBJ2-7; perhaps TRBD1 as D (6 bases). The CDR3 loop spans 15 amino acids. Trimming cost V 6 bases and J 0 bases, with 15 bases left between them. CDR1 MNHNY and CDR2 SVGAGI come from the germline V gene (reference sequence). The CDR3 loop reads CASSPGHSSSYEQYF. The DNA for the CDR3 is TGTGCCAGCAGCCCGGGACATAGCAGCTCCTACGAGCAGTACTTC.

This clone was recorded only once. The V gene is TRBV28, the J gene TRBJ1-3; TRBD1 might be the D (5 bases). CDR3 length: 15 residues. Germline V gene sequence: CDR1 MDHEN, CDR2 SYDVKM. Deletions cut 6 bases from V and 4 bases from J, with 16 bases between. Here the CDR3 DNA reads TGTGCCAGCAGGCGTGACAGAGGAGAGGGAAACACCATATATTTT. Protein: CASRRDRGEGNTIYF.

The CDR3 is CASSLVAGVSYEQYF. CDR3 nucleotide sequence: TGTGCCAGCAGCTTGGTAGCGGGGGTTTCCTACGAGCAGTACTTC. The gene calls are TRBV5-6 and TRBJ2-7; TRBD2 agrees at 9 bases. The CDR3 consists of 15 residues. J was trimmed by 1 base and V by 0 bases; bases with no gene match: 2. From germline, CDR1 is SGHDT and CDR2 YYEEEE.

The chain is built from TRBV30 and TRBJ2-2, with D tentatively TRBD2 (7 bases). The CDR3 extends over 12 amino acids. V lost 5 bases to trimming and J lost 7 bases, with 11 bases between them. CDR1 and CDR2 (germline): GTSNPN, SVGIG (reference sequence). In DNA, the CDR3 is TGTGCCTGGGGACTAGGGGGCGGGGAGCTGTTTTTT. Translated, it gives CAWGLGGGELFF.

This clone showed up just a few times. The chain combines TRBV19 with TRBJ1-3; D uncertain. V gave up 7 bases and J gave up 4 bases, with 17 bases separating them. Germline CDR1 and CDR2: LNHDA and SQIVND (reference sequence). This CDR3 region has 15 residues. The CDR3 sequence is CASTSDGEVGNTIYF. In DNA, the CDR3 is TGTGCCAGTACCTCCGACGGAGAAGTAGGAAACACCATATATTTT.

The rearrangement joins TRBV25-1 to TRBJ1-1, with D maybe TRBD1 (6 bases). Germline V lookup: CDR1 MGHDK, CDR2 SYGVNS. The CDR3 length is 11 residues. The V end lost 5 bases, the J end lost 11 bases, and 12 bases lay between the germline ends. DNA of the CDR3: TGTGCCAGCAGTATTGCAGGGGTGGCTTTCTTT. This gives the protein CASSIAGVAFF.

This clone has a single count. The chain employs TRBV7-8 and TRBJ1-1; possible D gene TRBD1, 5 bases. The germline gives CDR1 SGHVS, CDR2 FQNEAQ. V dropped 5 bases and J dropped 1 base, with 11 bases sitting between them. There are 14 residues in the CDR3. CDR3 residues: CASSVRRENTEAFF. DNA of the CDR3: TGTGCCAGCAGCGTTCGCAGGGAGAACACTGAAGCTTTCTTT. Complete variable domain (other parts from reference TRBV7-8 and TRBJ1-1): GAGVSQSPRYKVAKRGQDVALRCDPISGHVSLFWYQQALGQGPEFLTYFQNEAQLDKSGLPSDRFFAERPEGSVSTLKIQRTQQEDSAVYLCASSVRRENTEAFFGQGTRLTVV.

The genes are TRBV7-9 and TRBJ2-7; TRBD2 agrees at 8 bases. The V gene end was trimmed by 0 bases and the J gene end by 4 bases; junction bases not matched to a gene: 8. Per the germline V gene, CDR1 is SEHNR and CDR2 is FQNEAQ (reference sequence). The CDR3 runs to 16 residues. The chain's CDR3 is CASSLAIGGDLYEQYF. In nucleotides, the CDR3 is TGTGCCAGCAGCTTAGCGATCGGGGGGGACCTTTACGAGCAGTACTTC.